This T cell receptor (beta chain) was sequenced in a study of blood T cells in healthy people across ages. Study as a whole: About one barcoded beta molecule per two T cells was captured by template switching.

Donors were systemically healthy Caucasian individuals from Russia aged 6 to 90 years. Drawing of peripheral blood yielded 7.5 to 10 milliliters from each donor. Trimming shortened V by 0 bases and J by 4 bases, and 4 bases separated the two germline ends. The CDR3 is 13 amino acids. From germline, CDR1 is WNHNN and CDR2 SYGVQD (reference sequence). With a J-beta primer mix and a sample-barcoded 5' primer, a second PCR ran roughly 7 to 11 cycles. TCRdb used MiXCR to reprocess the 5' RACE reads, holding one entry per CDR3 protein. The profile shows 750,000 to 950,000 distinct CDR3 sequences, around half of them singletons.

Sequencing was done on a sample of blood. The rearrangement uses TRBV10-1 and TRBJ2-1; D is ambiguous. This TCR was recovered from a man older than 75 in good health. This CDR3 reads CASSESGYNEQFF. The DNA for the CDR3 is TGCGCCAGCAGTGAGTCCGGATACAATGAGCAGTTCTTC.